The present entry profiles one T cell receptor (beta chain) with its context. This clone was seen a handful of times. Its binding antigen is unknown. Base qualities are missing; no much larger clone stands one base away. Sequences SNHLY (CDR1) and FYNNEI (CDR2) are obtained from the germline V gene. From the cysteine up to the phenylalanine, the CDR3 has a length of 14 residues. Only the CDR3 region is kept as DNA, spanning 42 bases read in frame from base 1. The trim is 8 bases for V and 8 bases for J, with a gap of 21 bases between the germline ends. All of the isolated RNA was reverse transcribed with the High Capacity cDNA Reverse Transcription Kit, so expressed TCRB transcripts were sequenced. Naive, central memory and regulatory T cell samples underwent deep immunoSEQ sequencing, averaging around 3.6 million total reads per sample. Sorted cells were lysed in RLT buffer, and RNA was extracted using DNase-treated RNeasy Micro or Mini kits according to cell number. To prevent cross-contamination, each cell subset was processed individually, whereas patient and healthy donor samples were processed jointly. The immunoSEQ multiplex PCR was used to amplify TCRB sequences from cDNA, yielding 87-bp fragments that span the CDR3 region. Amplicons were sequenced on the Illumina HiSeq platform. The authors' pipeline ran thus. PCR bias was corrected computationally using synthetic template baselines, and reads within Hamming distance 2 were collapsed, with unmergeable singletons discarded. Reads were aligned against IMGT so that V, D and J genes, CDR3 length and insertions or deletions at six rearrangement sites could be assigned. Within each subset, clonotype counts were normalized to sorted cell number, after which true diversity and Gini coefficients were computed with the tcR R package. The overlap coefficient, calculated on TCRB nucleotide sequences, was used to measure repertoire sharing. Out-of-frame TCRB sequences from naive cells were analyzed as a proxy for the pre-selection repertoire. What TCRdb holds here is the immuneACCESS table cut down to in-frame rearrangements. Part of the clones is not present; checked against another copy, under half of the missing clones reflect an unresolved V gene, and the others are unexplained. The V and J calls and clone size are taken from that table; D and trimming were inferred from the DNA. The table for this sample lists 330,000 or so clones; over 9.5% of them were counted only once. About 0.01% of the sample goes to the ten largest clones.

This sample is part of a study of beta chain features in type 1 diabetes listed by TCRdb under 2018. In terms of the full investigation: Patients and healthy donors did not differ in mean age, gender distribution, total cell number or subset yield. Across all samples, some 110,000,000 sorted cells were examined, and cell number per subset correlated strongly with RNA yield. In the study, TCRB repertoires of sorted circulating CD4+ T cell subsets from recently diagnosed type 1 diabetes patients were compared with those of matched healthy donors. Regulatory and stem cell-like memory subsets were obtained from only 8 patients and about eight healthy donors, while naive and central memory subsets were obtained from all 30 or so donors. Overall results and qualifications from the work: In all four CD4+ subsets, TCRB CDR3 length was moderately but significantly shorter in type 1 diabetes patients. HLA sub-analyses involved small numbers of individuals, so any influence of HLA type on TCRB rearrangement remained unresolved. PCR may preferentially amplify shorter templates, but because patient and control samples were amplified and corrected together, any resulting skew would affect both groups equally. Sequencing cDNA rather than genomic DNA could over-represent highly expressing activated cells, although activation and CD3 levels did not differ between groups. Naive, central memory and regulatory TCRB repertoires appeared to be more similar among patients than among healthy donors. At VDJ recombination sites, type 1 diabetes patients had fewer insertions and more deleted nucleotides, which implies abnormalities in thymic rearrangement.

Each donor gave one peripheral blood draw, approximately 120 mL on average, collected into heparinised tubes. Using a panel that included CD45RO, CCR7, CD25, CD127, CD95 and CD27, naive, central memory, regulatory and stem cell-like memory CD4+ T cells were sorted on a BD FACSAria II. A purity above 98% was achieved for all sorted populations. PBMCs were separated immediately by Lymphoprep density gradient centrifugation and were stained directly, without being cultured. So that batch effects would be minimized, each experiment stained and sorted samples in pairs, pairing one healthy donor with one patient.

The sequence was collected from a woman younger than 30 with type 1 diabetes. Sequencing was done on a sample of naive CD4+ T cells from blood. Interpreted using the paper, the cell subset or site label stands for: true naive CD4+ T cells. Here the chain combines TRBV2 and TRBJ1-2, with no confidently assigned D gene. The nucleotide sequence reads as follows: TGTGCCAGCTCAGGAGGTTATGAAGAGTTAGGCTACACCTTC. Its translation reads: CASSGGYEELGYTF.